A selection of T cell receptor beta chains follows, all from one sample in a study of CD8+ T cells in alopecia areata. Here immunoSEQ multiplex PCR was the method, and the copy in TCRdb shows in-frame clones only, minus some. In the table there are 90,000 to 150,000 clones, roughly 50% of which are singletons. Sample: CD8+ T cells sorted from blood, taken at week 4, from a patient treated with tofacitinib. The receptors originated from a human donor with alopecia areata. Both conserved end residues are part of each CDR3. The order of the fields is V gene, D gene, clone size, J gene, CDR3 DNA, CDR3 protein. The D gene is left open where the match is weak. Rows give clone size only sometimes, using once, few, many, or a class for an expanded clone.

>TRBV29-1|TRBD2|few|TRBJ2-1
TGCAGCGTTGTGGACGGGGGGAGCTCCTACAATGAGCAGTTCTTC
CSVVDGGSSYNEQFF
>TRBV30|.|few|TRBJ2-1
TGTGCCTGGAAGTCCCCCAATGAGCAGTTCTTC
CAWKSPNEQFF
>TRBV7-2|TRBD1|.|TRBJ2-7
TGTGCCAGCAGCCCATACAGGGGGCCGGCCTACGAGCAGTACTTC
CASSPYRGPAYEQYF
>TRBV2|.|once|TRBJ1-2
TGTGCCAGCAGTGTACAGTCGACATCAAACTATGGCTACACCTTC
CASSVQSTSNYGYTF
>TRBV30|.|.|TRBJ1-2
TGTGCCTGGAGCTTGTTCAGGGAGAGGGGCTACACCTTC
CAWSLFRERGYTF
>TRBV15|.|.|TRBJ1-5
TGTGCCACCAGCAGCTTTTGGGAGAATCAGCCCCAGCATTTT
CATSSFWENQPQHF
>TRBV6-6|.|.|TRBJ2-7
TGTGCCAGCAGGGACACGTACGAGCAGTACTTC
CASRDTYEQYF
>TRBV7-9|.|.|TRBJ1-1
TGTGCCAGCAGCTTAGGTTGGGGATCTGAAGCTTTCTTT
CASSLGWGSEAFF
>TRBV19|TRBD2|.|TRBJ2-1
TGTGCCAGTAGTATTCTCGGAGGACTAGATGATGAGCAGTTCTTC
CASSILGGLDDEQFF
>TRBV7-9|.|.|TRBJ1-2
TGTGCCAGCAGCCCCCGGCGGGATTTTCTGGGAGGCTACACCTTC
CASSPRRDFLGGYTF
>TRBV29-1|.|.|TRBJ1-1
TGCAGCGGGACAGCGGGAGGACTGAACACTGAAGCTTTCTTT
CSGTAGGLNTEAFF
>TRBV9|.|.|TRBJ1-1
TGTGCCAGCAGCGCGGGGAACACTGAAGCTTTCTTT
CASSAGNTEAFF
>TRBV19|.|.|TRBJ2-6
TGTGCCAGTAGGTCTGGGGCCAACGTCCTGACTTTC
CASRSGANVLTF
>TRBV4-1|.|.|TRBJ2-1
TGCGCCAGCAGCCAATACGCCTACAATGAGCAGTTCTTC
CASSQYAYNEQFF
>TRBV6-5|.|.|TRBJ1-6
TGTGCCAGCAGTTACTCGAACACAGGACGTTCACCCCTCCACTTT
CASSYSNTGRSPLHF
>TRBV5-1|TRBD2|.|TRBJ2-1
TGCGCCAGCAGCTGGCGGGGGGACGACTACAATGAGCAGTTCTTC
CASSWRGDDYNEQFF
>TRBV27|.|.|TRBJ1-6
TGTGCCAGCAGTTTACTGGGATCACCCCTCCACTTT
CASSLLGSPLHF
>TRBV4-1|.|.|TRBJ2-7
TGCGCCAGCAGCTCCGACTCCTACTACGAGCAGTACTTC
CASSSDSYYEQYF
>TRBV15|.|.|TRBJ2-6
TGTGCCACCAGCAGAGGCCCCATGGAGGCCAACGTCCTGACTTTC
CATSRGPMEANVLTF
>TRBV29-1|.|.|TRBJ2-5
TGCAGCGTTAATGTCGGCGACCAAGAGACCCAGTACTTC
CSVNVGDQETQYF
>TRBV11-1|.|.|TRBJ2-3
TGTGCCAGCAGCTCGGGGACAGATACGCAGTATTTT
CASSSGTDTQYF
>TRBV14|TRBD1|.|TRBJ2-2
TGTGCCAGCAGTCTGACAGGGGACACCGGGGAGCTGTTTTTT
CASSLTGDTGELFF
>TRBV29-1|.|.|TRBJ1-2
TGCAGCGTTGCCGGGAAGGGTGGCTACACCTTC
CSVAGKGGYTF
>TRBV29-1|TRBD1|.|TRBJ1-6
TGCAGCGTAAGGGACAGGACTTCACCCCTCCACTTT
CSVRDRTSPLHF
>TRBV7-3|.|.|TRBJ2-1
TGTGCCAGCACCATTAAGGGGTTCACCTACAATGAGCAGTTCTTC
CASTIKGFTYNEQFF
>TRBV7-6|TRBD1|few|TRBJ2-7
TGTGCCAGCAGCTTAGGGACAGGATGGGGATACGAGCAGTACTTC
CASSLGTGWGYEQYF
>TRBV12-5|.|few|TRBJ1-2
TGTGCTAGTGGTTATGGGACTTCTGGCTACACCTTC
CASGYGTSGYTF
>TRBV4-1|.|.|TRBJ1-2
TGCGCCAGCAGCCAAGCGAGGGGGGACTATGGCTACACCTTC
CASSQARGDYGYTF
>TRBV2|TRBD2|.|TRBJ2-3
TGTGCCAGCAGCGAGGGGACTAGCGGGGACACAGATACGCAGTATTTT
CASSEGTSGDTDTQYF
>TRBV7-9|TRBD1|.|TRBJ2-5
TGTGCCAGCAGCTTACCCACAGGACAGGAGGAGACCCAGTACTTC
CASSLPTGQEETQYF
>TRBV30|TRBD2|.|TRBJ2-2
TGTGCCTGGAGCGGCGGGGGGGCTTGGGAGCTGTTTTTT
CAWSGGGAWELFF
>TRBV11-2|.|.|TRBJ1-1
TGTGCCAGCAGCTCCCCACCTGACAGGAACACTGAAGCTTTCTTT
CASSSPPDRNTEAFF
>TRBV4-3|.|.|TRBJ2-7
TGCGCCAGCAGCCGGTCACATTTAGCGGAAAGCTCCTACGAGCAGTACTTC
CASSRSHLAESSYEQYF
>TRBV30|.|.|TRBJ1-1
TGTGCCTGGAGCCAGGAAAGAAACACTGAAGCTTTCTTT
CAWSQERNTEAFF
>TRBV9|.|few|TRBJ1-4
TGTGCCAGCAGCGGGACCCCACAACTTGGTGAAAAACTGTTTTTT
CASSGTPQLGEKLFF
>TRBV4-1|.|.|TRBJ1-6
TGCGCCAGCAGCCAGAGACAGGACCCTTCCAGATATAATTCACCCCTCCACTTT
CASSQRQDPSRYNSPLHF
>TRBV30|TRBD1|few|TRBJ1-2
TGTGCCTGGAGTTGGGGACAGGGGAGGGATGGCTACACCTTC
CAWSWGQGRDGYTF
>TRBV5-1|.|.|TRBJ2-1
TGCGCCAGCAGTTCGGGGACCTACAATGAGCAGTTCTTC
CASSSGTYNEQFF
>TRBV7-2|.|once|TRBJ1-2
TGTGCCAGCAGCTTAGTACTAAGGGGGGACTATGGCTACACCTTC
CASSLVLRGDYGYTF
>TRBV4-1|.|.|TRBJ1-6
TGCGCCAGTGGGGACACCACAGTTTCACCCCTCCACTTT
CASGDTTVSPLHF
>TRBV30|.|few|TRBJ2-4
TGTGCCTGGAGTGAAGGGACGGCCCAAGGCATTCAGTACTTC
CAWSEGTAQGIQYF
>TRBV27|.|few|TRBJ2-3
TGTGCCAGCAATATAGGGCCCGCAGATACGCAGTATTTT
CASNIGPADTQYF
>TRBV7-9|.|.|TRBJ2-5
TGTGCCAGCAGCTTCGTCGGGACTCCTGGGCAGGGAGAGACCCAGTACTTC
CASSFVGTPGQGETQYF
>TRBV5-5|.|few|TRBJ2-7
TGCGCCAGCAGCCAATCCGTCGGGTCTTCTTACGAGCAGTACTTC
CASSQSVGSSYEQYF
>TRBV6-5|.|.|TRBJ1-2
TGTGCCAGCAGGGACCCCTCGACAGATGGCTACACCTTC
CASRDPSTDGYTF
>TRBV4-2|.|.|TRBJ2-7
TGTGCCAGCAGCCCCTGGACTTACTACGAGCAGTACTTC
CASSPWTYYEQYF
>TRBV29-1|TRBD1|.|TRBJ2-7
TGCAGCGTTGAAGAAGACAGGGCCTACGAGCAGTACTTC
CSVEEDRAYEQYF
>TRBV9|TRBD2|.|TRBJ2-1
TGTGCCAGCCAAGGGCGGGGGGGCCATAGTGAGCAGTTCTTC
CASQGRGGHSEQFF
>TRBV6-6|.|.|TRBJ1-2
TGTGCCAGCAGTAGCCTGGACCTCACTAACTATGGCTACACCTTC
CASSSLDLTNYGYTF
>TRBV29-1|.|.|TRBJ2-7
TGCAGCGCCCGGGACACCAAATCCTCCTACGAGCAGTACTTC
CSARDTKSSYEQYF
>TRBV7-8|.|.|TRBJ2-1
TGTGCCAGCAGCTCTACAGGAGGGGCCAAGAATGAGCAGTTCTTC
CASSSTGGAKNEQFF
>TRBV29-1|.|.|TRBJ2-2
TGCAGCGTTACCAAGGGGGGAGCAGGCGGGGAGCTGTTTTTT
CSVTKGGAGGELFF
>TRBV4-1|.|.|TRBJ1-2
TGCGCCAGCAGCCAAGAAGTGGGCCACTATGGCTACACCTTC
CASSQEVGHYGYTF